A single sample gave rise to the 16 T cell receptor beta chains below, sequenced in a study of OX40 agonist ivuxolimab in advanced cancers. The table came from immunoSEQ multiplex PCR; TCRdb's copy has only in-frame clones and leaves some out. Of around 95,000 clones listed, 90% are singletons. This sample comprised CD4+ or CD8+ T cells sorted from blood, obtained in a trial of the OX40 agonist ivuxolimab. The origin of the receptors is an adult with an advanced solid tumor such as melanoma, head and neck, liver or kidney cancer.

CDR3 sequence reads: CAISVGSYNEQFF. The CDR3, as DNA: TGTGCCATCAGTGTGGGCAGCTACAATGAGCAGTTCTTC. The V call is TRBV10-3, the J call TRBJ2-1; D call uncertain. Looked up from germline, CDR1 is ENHRY and CDR2 is SYGVKD. The CDR3 extends over 13 amino acids. V lost 4 bases and J lost 3, with 7 bases in between.

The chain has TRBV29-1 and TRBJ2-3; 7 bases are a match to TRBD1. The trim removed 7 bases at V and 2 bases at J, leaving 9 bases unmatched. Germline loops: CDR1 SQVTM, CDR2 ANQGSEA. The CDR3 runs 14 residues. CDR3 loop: CSAPDRATTDTQYF. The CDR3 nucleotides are TGCAGCGCTCCCGACAGGGCGACCACAGATACGCAGTATTTT.

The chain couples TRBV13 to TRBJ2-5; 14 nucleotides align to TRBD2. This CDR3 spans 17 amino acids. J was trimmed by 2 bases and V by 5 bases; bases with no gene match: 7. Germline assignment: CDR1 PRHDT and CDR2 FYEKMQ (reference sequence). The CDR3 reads CASSPGTSGGRQETQYF. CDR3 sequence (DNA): TGTGCCAGCAGCCCAGGGACTAGCGGGGGAAGGCAAGAGACCCAGTACTTC.

Written as DNA, the CDR3 is TGTGCCAGCTTCATCGGCCCCCCCGCTGGAACTGAAGCTTTCTTT. Protein sequence: CASFIGPPAGTEAFF. The chain joins TRBV6-1 to TRBJ1-1; D uncertain. This CDR3 has 15 amino acids. Between the trimmed V and J ends, which lost 8 bases and 5 bases, there was a span of 21 bases. In germline, CDR1 is MNHNS, CDR2 SASEGT.

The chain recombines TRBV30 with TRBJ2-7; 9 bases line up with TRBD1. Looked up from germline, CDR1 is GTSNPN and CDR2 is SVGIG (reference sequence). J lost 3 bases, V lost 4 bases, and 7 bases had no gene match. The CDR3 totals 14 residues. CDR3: CAWNRGRRSYEQYF. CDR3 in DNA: TGTGCCTGGAACAGGGGGCGAAGGAGCTACGAGCAGTACTTC.

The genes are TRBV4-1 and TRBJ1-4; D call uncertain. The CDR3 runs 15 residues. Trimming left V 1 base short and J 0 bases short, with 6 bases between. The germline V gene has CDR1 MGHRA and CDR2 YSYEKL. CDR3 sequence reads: CASSQGPTTNEKLFF. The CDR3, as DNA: TGCGCCAGCAGCCAAGGACCCACAACTAATGAAAAACTGTTTTTT.

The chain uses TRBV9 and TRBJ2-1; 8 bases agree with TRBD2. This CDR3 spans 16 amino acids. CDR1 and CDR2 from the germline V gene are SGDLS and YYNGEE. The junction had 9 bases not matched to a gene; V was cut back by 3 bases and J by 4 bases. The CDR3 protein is CASSGALAEPYNEQFF. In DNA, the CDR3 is TGTGCCAGCAGCGGAGCACTAGCGGAGCCTTACAATGAGCAGTTCTTC.

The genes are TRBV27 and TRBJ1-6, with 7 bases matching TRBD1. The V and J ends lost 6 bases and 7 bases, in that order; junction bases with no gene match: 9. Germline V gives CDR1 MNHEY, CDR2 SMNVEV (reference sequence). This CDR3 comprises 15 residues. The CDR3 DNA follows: TGTGCCAGCAGACCACCGGGACAGCAGAATTCACCCCTCCACTTT. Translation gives CASRPPGQQNSPLHF.

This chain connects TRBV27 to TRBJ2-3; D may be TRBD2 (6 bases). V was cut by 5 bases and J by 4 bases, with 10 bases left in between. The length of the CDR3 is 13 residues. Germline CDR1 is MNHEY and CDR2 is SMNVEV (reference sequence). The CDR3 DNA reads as TGTGCCAGCAGTCAGGAGGGGTCAGATACGCAGTATTTT. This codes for CASSQEGSDTQYF.

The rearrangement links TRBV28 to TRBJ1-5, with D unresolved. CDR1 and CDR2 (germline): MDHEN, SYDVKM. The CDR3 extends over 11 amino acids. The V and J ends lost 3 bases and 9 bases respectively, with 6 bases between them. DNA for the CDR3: TGTGCCAGCAGTTTTGGCGGGCCCCAGCATTTT. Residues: CASSFGGPQHF.

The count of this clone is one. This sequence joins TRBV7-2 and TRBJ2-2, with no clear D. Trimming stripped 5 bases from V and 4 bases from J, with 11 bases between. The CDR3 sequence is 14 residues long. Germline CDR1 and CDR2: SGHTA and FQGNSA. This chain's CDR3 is CASSPSRVTGELFF. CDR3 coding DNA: TGTGCCAGCAGCCCCTCTAGGGTCACCGGGGAGCTGTTTTTT.

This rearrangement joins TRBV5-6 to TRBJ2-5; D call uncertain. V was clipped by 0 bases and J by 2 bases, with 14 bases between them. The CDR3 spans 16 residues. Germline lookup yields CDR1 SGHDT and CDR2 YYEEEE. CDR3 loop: CASSLGAVGDQETQYF. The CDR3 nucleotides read TGTGCCAGCAGCTTGGGTGCCGTTGGGGATCAAGAGACCCAGTACTTC.

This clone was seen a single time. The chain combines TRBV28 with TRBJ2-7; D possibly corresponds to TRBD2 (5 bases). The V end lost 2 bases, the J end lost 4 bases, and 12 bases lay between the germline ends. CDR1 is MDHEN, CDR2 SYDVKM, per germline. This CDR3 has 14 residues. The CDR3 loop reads CASSLGRRIYEQYF. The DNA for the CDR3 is TGTGCCAGCAGTTTAGGGCGGAGGATATACGAGCAGTACTTC.

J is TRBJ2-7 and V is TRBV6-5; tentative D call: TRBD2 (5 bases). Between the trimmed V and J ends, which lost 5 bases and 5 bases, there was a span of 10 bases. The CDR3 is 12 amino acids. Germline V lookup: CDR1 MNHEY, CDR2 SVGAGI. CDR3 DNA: TGTGCCAGCAGTGAAGTGGGAGACGAGCAGTACTTC. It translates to CASSEVGDEQYF.

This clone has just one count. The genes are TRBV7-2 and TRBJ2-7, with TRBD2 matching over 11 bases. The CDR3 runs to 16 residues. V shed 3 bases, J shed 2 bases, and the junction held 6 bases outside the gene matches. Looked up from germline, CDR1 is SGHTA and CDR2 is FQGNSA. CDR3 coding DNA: TGTGCCAGCAGCTTTTTACTAGCGGGAGCTACCTACGAGCAGTACTTC. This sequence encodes CASSFLLAGATYEQYF.

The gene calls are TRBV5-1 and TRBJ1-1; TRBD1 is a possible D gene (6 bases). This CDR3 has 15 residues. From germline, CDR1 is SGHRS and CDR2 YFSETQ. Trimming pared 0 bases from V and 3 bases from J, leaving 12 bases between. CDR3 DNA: TGCGCCAGCAGCTTGGAGTTAGGGGGGGACACTGAAGCTTTCTTT. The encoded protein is CASSLELGGDTEAFF. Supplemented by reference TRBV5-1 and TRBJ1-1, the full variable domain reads KAGVTQTPRYLIKTRGQQVTLSCSPISGHRSVSWYQQTPGQGLQFLFEYFSETQRNKGNFPGRFSGRQFSNSRSEMNVSTLELGDSALYLCASSLELGGDTEAFFGQGTRLTVV.